This record concerns one T cell receptor (beta chain) sequence. What it recognizes is unknown. TCRdb re-derived calls from the RT-PCR reads in MiXCR, one entry per CDR3 protein. Of about 620,000 distinct CDR3 sequences listed, 11% are singletons. The source of the sample is a study of response to subunit inactivated influenza vaccine. Study results and limitations: With each seasonal influenza vaccination, the authors suggested, few new T cells are recruited.

There are 16 residues in the CDR3. The germline V and J ends were trimmed by 2 bases and 2 bases, with 16 bases remaining between them. These data were also reused for a study on T cells expressing NK-cell markers. That source reports: As the method of synthesis, 5'RACE template switching with UMIs yielded TCR beta cDNA. Restriction of the sorted population to alpha-beta TCR T cells was achieved in several experiments with an anti-gamma-delta TCR antibody. One observes that, in a handful of donors, these clonotypes were also the leading ones within the CD3+CD56-NKG2C+ fraction. Unclear, still, was the HCMV specificity of the expanded NKG2C+ T cell clones.

This receptor was taken from a man over 45 who received an inactivated influenza vaccine. The material sequenced was PBMCs from blood, taken on the day of vaccination. The chain couples TRBV23-1 to TRBJ2-7; D uncertain. TRBV23-1 is sorted into the ORF group, with uncertain function. The CDR3 sequence: CASSQLEDDGTYEQYF. CDR3 nucleotide sequence: TGCGCCAGCAGTCAACTTGAGGACGATGGGACCTACGAGCAGTACTTC.